Detailed here is one T cell receptor (beta chain). Its antigen remains unknown. The entry originates in a study of type 1 and type 2 diabetes patients. Study-level background: Donors were type 1 diabetes, type 2 diabetes, or nondiabetic controls. CD4+ or CD8+ T cells were positively selected from PBMCs with microbeads.

Findings of the study overall: In CD4+ and CD8+ T cells, type 2 diabetes diversity exceeded type 1. With limited T2D and control samples, some T1D-only expanded clones may not be T1D-specific.

The PCR template was genomic DNA. The TCR beta CDR3 region was amplified using 30 forward and 13 reverse primers. One entry per CDR3 protein, called by TCRdb with MiXCR from the multiplex PCR reads. The profile shows about 290,000 distinct CDR3 sequences, over 45% of them singletons. Trimming stripped 4 bases from V and 2 bases from J, with 17 bases between. The CDR3 is 16 amino acids. Germline V gene data show CDR1 as LNHDA and CDR2 as SQIVND (reference sequence). The sequence came from a man between 18 and 29 years old with type 2 diabetes. Sample: peripheral blood mononuclear cells (PBMCs). V is TRBV19 and J is TRBJ1-2, with D possibly matching TRBD1 (6 bases). As DNA, the CDR3 is TGTGCCAGTAGTAATAAGAACAGGGCCGGCAACTATGGCTACACCTTC. Residues: CASSNKNRAGNYGYTF.